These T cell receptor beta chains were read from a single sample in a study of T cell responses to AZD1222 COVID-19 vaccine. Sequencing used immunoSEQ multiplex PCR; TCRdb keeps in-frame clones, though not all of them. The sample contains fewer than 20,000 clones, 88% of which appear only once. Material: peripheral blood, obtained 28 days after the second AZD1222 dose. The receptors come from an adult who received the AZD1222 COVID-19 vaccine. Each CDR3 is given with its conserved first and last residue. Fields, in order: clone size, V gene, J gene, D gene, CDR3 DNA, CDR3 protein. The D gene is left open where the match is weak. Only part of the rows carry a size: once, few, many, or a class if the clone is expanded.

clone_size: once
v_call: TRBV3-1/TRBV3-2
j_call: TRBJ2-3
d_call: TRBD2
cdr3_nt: TGTGCCAGCAGCCAGGGGGGACTAGGGGAAGGTACGCAGTATTTT
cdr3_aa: CASSQGGLGEGTQYF

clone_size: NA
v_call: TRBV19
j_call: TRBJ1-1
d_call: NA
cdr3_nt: TGTGCCACCCTAACTTGGGGGGGTATGAACACTGAAGCTTTCTTT
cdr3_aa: CATLTWGGMNTEAFF

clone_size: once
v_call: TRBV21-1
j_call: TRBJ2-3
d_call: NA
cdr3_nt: TGTGCCAGCGTGCAGGATACGCAGTATTTT
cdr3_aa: CASVQDTQYF

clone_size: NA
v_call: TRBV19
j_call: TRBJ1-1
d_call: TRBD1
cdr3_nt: TGTGCCAGTAGTGCCCAACAGGGGATGAACACTGAAGCTTTCTTT
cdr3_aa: CASSAQQGMNTEAFF

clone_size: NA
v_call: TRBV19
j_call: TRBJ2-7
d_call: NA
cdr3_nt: TGTGCCAGTAGTACGGGGGTGGGGACCGAGCAGTACTTC
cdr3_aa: CASSTGVGTEQYF

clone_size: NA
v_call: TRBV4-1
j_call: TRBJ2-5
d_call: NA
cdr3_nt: TGCGCCAGCAGCCAGGAAAGGTTGGCGACCCAGTACTTC
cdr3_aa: CASSQERLATQYF

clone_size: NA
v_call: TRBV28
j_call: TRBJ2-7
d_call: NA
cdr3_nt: TGTGCCAGCAGGGAGAGGCACCCCTACGAGCAGTACTTC
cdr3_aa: CASRERHPYEQYF

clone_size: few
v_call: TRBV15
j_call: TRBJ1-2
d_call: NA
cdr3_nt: TGTGCCACCAGCAGAGAAGAGGGTGATGGCTACACCTTC
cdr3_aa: CATSREEGDGYTF

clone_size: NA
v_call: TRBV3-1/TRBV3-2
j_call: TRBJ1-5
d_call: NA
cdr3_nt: TGTGCCAGCAGCCAACGGGCGTCGAATCAGCCCCAGCATTTT
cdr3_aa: CASSQRASNQPQHF

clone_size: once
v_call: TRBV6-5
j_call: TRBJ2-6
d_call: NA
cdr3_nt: TGTGCCAGCAGTAGCTCTGGGGCCAACGTCCTGACTTTC
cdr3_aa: CASSSSGANVLTF

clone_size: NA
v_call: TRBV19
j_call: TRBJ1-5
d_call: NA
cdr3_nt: TGTGCCAGTAAAGATAGGTGGGAGAGCAATCAGCCCCAGCATTTT
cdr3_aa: CASKDRWESNQPQHF

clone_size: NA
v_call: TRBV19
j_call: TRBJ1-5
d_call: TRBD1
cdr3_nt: TGTGCCAGTAGTCGACAGGGTAGCGATCAGCCCCAGCATTTT
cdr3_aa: CASSRQGSDQPQHF

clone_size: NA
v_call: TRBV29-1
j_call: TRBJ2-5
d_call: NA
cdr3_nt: TGCAGCGTTGATCGCAGGGCGGCCCGAGGGTCCCAGTACTTC
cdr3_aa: CSVDRRAARGSQYF

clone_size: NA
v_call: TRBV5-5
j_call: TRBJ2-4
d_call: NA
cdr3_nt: TGTGCCAGCAGCGCCTTAGTGCACGACATTCAGTACTTC
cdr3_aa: CASSALVHDIQYF

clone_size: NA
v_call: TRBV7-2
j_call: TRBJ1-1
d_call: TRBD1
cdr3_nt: TGTGCCAGCAGCTTAGCGGGGACAGGTGGCACTGAAGCTTTCTTT
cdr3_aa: CASSLAGTGGTEAFF

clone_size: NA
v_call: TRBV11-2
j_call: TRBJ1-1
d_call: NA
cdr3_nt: TGTGCCAGCAGCTCCCTTAGTGCAGCGATGAACACTGAAGCTTTCTTT
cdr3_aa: CASSSLSAAMNTEAFF

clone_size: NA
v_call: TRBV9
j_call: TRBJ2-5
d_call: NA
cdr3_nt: TGTGCCAGCAGCCCAGTCGATCGCCAAGAGACCCAGTACTTC
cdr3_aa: CASSPVDRQETQYF

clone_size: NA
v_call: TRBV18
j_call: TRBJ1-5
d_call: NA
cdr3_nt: TGTGCCAGCTCACCACGCTCCGGGGACGGCAATCAGCCCCAGCATTTT
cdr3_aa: CASSPRSGDGNQPQHF

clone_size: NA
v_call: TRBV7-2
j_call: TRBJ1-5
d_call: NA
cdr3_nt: TGTGCCAGCAGCTTAGCTTTTGGGGGCATTCAGCCCCAGCATTTT
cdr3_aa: CASSLAFGGIQPQHF

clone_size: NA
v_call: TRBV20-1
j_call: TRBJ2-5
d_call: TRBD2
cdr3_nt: TGCAGCGGGACTAGCCAAGAGACCCAGTACTTC
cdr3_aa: CSGTSQETQYF

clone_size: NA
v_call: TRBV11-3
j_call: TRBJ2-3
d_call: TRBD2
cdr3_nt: TGTGCCAGCAGCCCTCGGACTAGCGGAGATACGCAGTATTTT
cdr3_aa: CASSPRTSGDTQYF

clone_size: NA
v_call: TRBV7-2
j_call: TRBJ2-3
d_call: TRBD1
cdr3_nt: TGTGCCAGCAGCTTAGAGGGGGCAGGAGATACGCAGTATTTT
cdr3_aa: CASSLEGAGDTQYF

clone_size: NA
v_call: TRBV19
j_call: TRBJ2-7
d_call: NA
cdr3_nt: TGTGCCAGTAGTATAGTTCCTGGACGGGCTGCCTACGAGCAGTACTTC
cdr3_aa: CASSIVPGRAAYEQYF

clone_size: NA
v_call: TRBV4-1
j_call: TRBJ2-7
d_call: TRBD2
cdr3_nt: TGCGCCAGCAGCCGTATAGCGGGGTACTACGAGCAGTACTTC
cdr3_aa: CASSRIAGYYEQYF

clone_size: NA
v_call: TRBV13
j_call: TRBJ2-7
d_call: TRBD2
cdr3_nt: TGTGCCAGCAGCCCCACGGGAGGACTAGCGGGGGGCGCCTACGAGCAGTACTTC
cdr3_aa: CASSPTGGLAGGAYEQYF

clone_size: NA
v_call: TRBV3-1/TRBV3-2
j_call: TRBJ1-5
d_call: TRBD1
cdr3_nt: TGTGCCAGCAGCCCCACAGGGGGTAATCAGCCCCAGCATTTT
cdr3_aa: CASSPTGGNQPQHF

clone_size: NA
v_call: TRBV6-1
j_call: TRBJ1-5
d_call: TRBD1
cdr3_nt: TGTGCCAGCAGTGGGGGGACAGGATTCTTTAGCAATCAGCCCCAGCATTTT
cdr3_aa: CASSGGTGFFSNQPQHF